The present entry profiles one TCR beta chain with its context. Antigen unknown. Caucasian adults residing in Nashville, Tennessee made up all the donors. Subsets obtained from CD4+ cells comprised CD45RA+ naive and CD45RA-negative memory cells. Profiled with immunoSEQ multiplex PCR; TCRdb holds only in-frame clones, not every one. Found here are roughly 2.4 million clones, under 97% of them singletons; the top ten hold approximately 0.13%. This sample is part of a study of shared clonotypes between healthy human individuals. Study-level findings and limits: Sharing across several donors was seen in roughly 5.2% of naive CD4 clonotypes. In general, naive subsets displayed greater estimated richness than memory subsets did.

CDR1 is MGHRA and CDR2 is YSYEKL in the germline V gene. The CDR3 length is 14 residues. The V and J ends lost 6 bases and 8 bases, in that order; junction bases with no gene match: 11. Sample: naive CD4+ T cells sorted from blood. This sample's subset: CD45RA+ positively selected. The source is a man younger than 35 in good health. The chain is built from TRBV4-1 and TRBJ1-1; 8 positions agree with TRBD1. DNA of the CDR3: TGCGCCAGCAGAGACCGACAGGGGTCCATAGAAGCTTTCTTT. It yields the protein CASRDRQGSIEAFF.